The next 27 T cell receptor beta chains were all read from a single sample in a study of blood T cell repertoires in COVID-19 (dated by TCRdb to 2019 to 2021). The library was produced with the immunoSEQ multiplex PCR assay. TCRdb provides this immuneACCESS table in a form limited to in-frame rearrangements. Some clones are lacking; in checked studies, under half of them reflect an unresolved V gene, and why the rest are absent is not known. Recorded for this sample are over 95,000 clones; roughly 80% of them occurred a single time. The ten largest clones represent 1.5% to 1.9% of the sample. Sequences were obtained from peripheral blood. The receptors stem from a man between 50 and 59 years old with acute or convalescent COVID-19.

The chain employs TRBV19 and TRBJ1-5; D remains unclear. Germline V gene lookup returns CDR1 LNHDA and CDR2 SQIVND (reference sequence). The CDR3 consists of 10 residues. V was cut by 9 bases and J by 10 bases, with 10 bases left in between. In DNA form, the CDR3 reads TGTGCCAGCCCAGAGGAACCCCAGCATTTT. This encodes CASPEEPQHF.

This chain joins TRBV29-1 and TRBJ1-4; D unclear. This CDR3 region has 13 residues. Germline values: CDR1 SQVTM, CDR2 ANQGSEA. The V and J ends lost 2 bases and 8 bases respectively, with 12 bases between them. The CDR3 DNA sequence: TGCAGCGTTGAACAATTTGGCTTCGAAAAACTGTTTTTT. Amino acids: CSVEQFGFEKLFF.

The rearrangement uses TRBV3-1 (or the pseudogene TRBV3-2) and TRBJ2-5; 8 nucleotides align to TRBD1. CDR3 size: 14 residues. V shed 4 bases and J 2 bases; nucleotides not matched to a gene: 3. Germline loops: CDR1 LGHDT, CDR2 YNNKEL (reference sequence). The CDR3 coding sequence is TGTGCCAGCAGCCTCAGGACAGGGCAAGAGACCCAGTACTTC. Translation gives CASSLRTGQETQYF.

This clone appeared a few times. The rearrangement joins TRBV11-2 to TRBJ1-2; TRBD1 aligns across 7 bases. Germline V lookup: CDR1 SGHAT, CDR2 FQNNGV. With 2 bases clipped from V and 2 bases from J, the junction kept 5 bases outside the gene matches. CDR3 length: 15 amino acids. CDR3 loop: CASSLNRGKNYGYTF. The CDR3 nucleotides read TGTGCCAGCAGCTTAAACAGGGGAAAGAACTATGGCTACACCTTC.

The chain uses TRBV5-6 and TRBJ1-5; the match to TRBD1 covers 8 bases. The trim removed 4 bases at V and 1 base at J, leaving 4 bases unmatched. Germline V gives CDR1 SGHDT, CDR2 YYEEEE. The CDR3 contains 15 residues. Written as DNA, the CDR3 is TGTGCCAGCAGCCTCCGGGACAGGAGCAATCAGCCCCAGCATTTT. Amino acids: CASSLRDRSNQPQHF. Full variable domain (outside the CDR3, taken from reference TRBV5-6 and TRBJ1-5): DAGVTQSPTHLIKTRGQQVTLRCSPKSGHDTVSWYQQALGQGPQFIFQYYEEEERQRGNFPDRFSGHQFPNYSSELNVNALLLGDSALYLCASSLRDRSNQPQHFGDGTRLSIL.

The V and J genes are TRBV19 and TRBJ1-2; 9 positions agree with TRBD1. V gave up 6 bases and J gave up 2 bases; unmatched junction bases: 4. This CDR3 comprises 14 residues. Germline CDR1 is LNHDA and CDR2 is SQIVND (reference sequence). CDR3 protein: CASRTGTGNYGYTF. In DNA, the CDR3 is TGTGCCAGTAGGACCGGGACAGGGAACTATGGCTACACCTTC.

This clone was recorded only once. The rearrangement links TRBV9 to TRBJ2-5; 8 bases map to TRBD2. Germline assignment: CDR1 SGDLS and CDR2 YYNGEE. This CDR3 has 16 residues. V dropped 2 bases and J dropped 4; count of bases not matched to a gene: 10. The CDR3 here is CASSVGGLGGRETQYF. CDR3 nucleotides: TGTGCCAGCAGCGTTGGGGGACTAGGCGGCAGAGAGACCCAGTACTTC.

The chain has TRBV7-3 and TRBJ2-7; 9 bases match TRBD1. Per germline, CDR1 SGHTA and CDR2 FQGTGA. The CDR3 loop spans 16 amino acids. Trimming took 5 bases from V and 3 from J; bases not matched to a gene: 11. The CDR3 region has the DNA TGTGCCAGCAGCGGCCTACAGGGGGCGAAAGTCTACGAGCAGTACGTC. This sequence encodes CASSGLQGAKVYEQYV.

The V and J genes are TRBV27 and TRBJ2-3; 10 bases map to TRBD1. With V trimmed by 2 bases and J by 5 bases, 7 bases remained unmatched. The germline gives CDR1 MNHEY, CDR2 SMNVEV (reference sequence). The CDR3 is 16 amino acids. CDR3 DNA: TGTGCCAGCAGTTTAGGAGGTGGACAGGGGGAAGATACGCAGTATTTT. Protein: CASSLGGGQGEDTQYF.

This chain links TRBV3-1 (or the pseudogene TRBV3-2) with TRBJ2-5; no clear D. V was shortened by 3 bases and J by 5 bases, with 13 bases between the two germline ends. The CDR3 runs 14 residues. Germline CDR1 reads LGHDT; CDR2 reads YNNKEL (reference sequence). The chain's CDR3 is CASSQRGSSETQYF. The CDR3 nucleotides read TGTGCCAGCAGCCAGCGCGGTTCCTCGGAGACCCAGTACTTC.

The genes are TRBV5-4 and TRBJ2-7; 7 bases match TRBD1. J was trimmed by 3 bases and V by 3 bases; bases with no gene match: 0. CDR1 is SGHNT, CDR2 YYREEE, per germline (reference sequence). The CDR3 runs to 12 residues. CDR3 bases: TGTGCCAGCAGCTGGACAGGCTACGAGCAGTACTTC. Amino acids: CASSWTGYEQYF.

This clone came up a few times. The chain has TRBV14 and TRBJ1-3; TRBD1 matches at 8 bases. Germline V gene lookup returns CDR1 SGHDN and CDR2 FVKESK. J gave up 4 bases and V 1 base, and 6 bases lay outside the gene matches. The CDR3 sequence is 16 residues long. In DNA, the CDR3 is TGTGCCAGCAGCCAAGCGGGACAGGAGGTGGGAAACACCATATATTTT. Translated, it gives CASSQAGQEVGNTIYF.

In this sample, this clone turned up a few times. The gene calls are TRBV19 and TRBJ1-5; possible D gene TRBD1, 5 bases. There are 15 residues in the CDR3. Germline V gives CDR1 LNHDA, CDR2 SQIVND (reference sequence). The germline V and J ends were trimmed by 8 bases and 2 bases, with 16 bases remaining between them. This chain's CDR3 is CASLLGGKGNQPQHF. CDR3 DNA sequence: TGTGCCAGTCTCTTGGGGGGAAAGGGCAATCAGCCCCAGCATTTT.

The V gene is TRBV5-4, the J gene TRBJ2-3; 7 positions agree with TRBD1. The V segment lost 0 bases and the J segment 6 bases; nucleotides outside the gene matches: 13. The CDR3 sequence is 17 residues long. Per the germline V gene, CDR1 is SGHNT and CDR2 is YYREEE (reference sequence). CDR3: CASSLGGYAQGSDTQYF. CDR3 nucleotide sequence: TGTGCCAGCAGCTTGGGGGGCTACGCACAGGGGAGCGATACGCAGTATTTT. Using reference TRBV5-4 and TRBJ2-3 for the parts outside the CDR3, the full variable domain is ETGVTQSPTHLIKTRGQQVTLRCSSQSGHNTVSWYQQALGQGPQFIFQYYREEENGRGNFPPRFSGLQFPNYSSELNVNALELDDSALYLCASSLGGYAQGSDTQYFGPGTRLTVL.

V usage is TRBV3-1 (or the pseudogene TRBV3-2) and J usage is TRBJ2-1; D unresolved. V dropped 0 bases and J dropped 5 bases, with 14 bases sitting between them. The CDR3 has 16 residues. Germline-derived CDR1 and CDR2 are LGHDT and YNNKEL (reference sequence). The CDR3 is CASSQDFAELNNEQFF. CDR3 bases: TGTGCCAGCAGCCAAGATTTCGCTGAGTTGAACAATGAGCAGTTCTTC.

This clone occurred once. The chain joins TRBV13 to TRBJ1-5; a weak D match, TRBD1 (6 bases). Germline V gene data show CDR1 as PRHDT and CDR2 as FYEKMQ (reference sequence). Trimming cost V 6 bases and J 8 bases, with 14 bases left between them. This CDR3 has 13 residues. CDR3 coding DNA: TGTGCCAGCAGTCAGGGGAGGGTAAAGCCCCAGCATTTT. Protein product: CASSQGRVKPQHF.

V is TRBV28 and J is TRBJ1-2, with D tentatively TRBD1 (5 bases). Trimming took 6 bases from V and 6 from J, leaving 14 bases between them. The germline V gene has CDR1 MDHEN and CDR2 SYDVKM. This CDR3 comprises 13 residues. The CDR3 here is CASSRQGVHGYTF. The DNA for the CDR3 is TGTGCCAGCAGCCGACAAGGGGTCCATGGCTACACCTTC.

This clone was observed a single time. This chain connects TRBV5-1 to TRBJ1-3; the match to TRBD1 covers 8 bases. V lost 3 bases to trimming and J lost 1 base; unmatched junction nucleotides: 3. CDR3 length equals 15 residues. CDR1 and CDR2 from the germline V gene are SGHRS and YFSETQ. CDR3 nucleotide sequence: TGCGCCAGCAGCTCGCAGGGGGCGTCTGGAAACACCATATATTTT. Its protein is CASSSQGASGNTIYF. The full variable domain, in which reference TRBV5-1 and TRBJ1-3 provide the parts outside the CDR3, is KAGVTQTPRYLIKTRGQQVTLSCSPISGHRSVSWYQQTPGQGLQFLFEYFSETQRNKGNFPGRFSGRQFSNSRSEMNVSTLELGDSALYLCASSSQGASGNTIYFGEGSWLTVV.

V is TRBV10-3 and J is TRBJ2-3; possible D gene TRBD2, 6 bases. CDR1 is ENHRY, CDR2 SYGVKD, per germline. This CDR3 contains 13 residues. V lost 8 bases and J 0 bases, leaving 9 bases between the germline ends. CDR3 amino acids: CAIAGSSTDTQYF. The CDR3 DNA is TGTGCCATCGCGGGATCTAGCACAGATACGCAGTATTTT.

This chain links TRBV3-1 (or the pseudogene TRBV3-2) with TRBJ2-7; D may be TRBD1 (5 bases). Between the trimmed V and J ends, which lost 2 bases and 3 bases, there was a span of 17 bases. Germline lookup yields CDR1 LGHDT and CDR2 YNNKEL (reference sequence). The CDR3 totals 16 residues. The CDR3 coding sequence is TGTGCCAGCAGCCAACGGATCCCAGGGCAGGGCTACGAGCAGTACTTC. Residues: CASSQRIPGQGYEQYF.

V and J are TRBV28 and TRBJ1-5; D may be TRBD1 (5 bases). The CDR3 is 16 amino acids. Trimming removed 4 bases from V and 0 bases from J, with 13 bases in between. Germline loops: CDR1 MDHEN, CDR2 SYDVKM. In nucleotides, the CDR3 is TGTGCCAGCAGTTCCCCGGGGGGAGGTAGCAATCAGCCCCAGCATTTT. It specifies CASSSPGGGSNQPQHF.

The chain couples TRBV2 to TRBJ1-2; 7 bases map to TRBD1. Trimming removed 7 bases from V and 3 bases from J; junction bases left unmatched: 8. CDR1 SNHLY and CDR2 FYNNEI come from the germline V gene. The CDR3 is 14 residues long. As DNA, the CDR3 is TGTGCCAGCACCGAAAAAGGGGGCTACTATGGCTACACCTTC. It is translated as CASTEKGGYYGYTF.

J is TRBJ1-3 and V is TRBV11-2, with D possibly matching TRBD1 (5 bases). The germline gives CDR1 SGHAT, CDR2 FQNNGV. V was pared by 1 base and J by 0 bases, with 10 bases between. The CDR3 has 16 amino acids. The CDR3 sequence is CASSLVQGLSGNTIYF. The CDR3 DNA sequence: TGTGCCAGCAGCTTAGTCCAGGGACTCTCTGGAAACACCATATATTTT.

V and J are TRBV3-1 (or the pseudogene TRBV3-2) and TRBJ2-2; 12 bases match TRBD2. The J segment lost 4 bases and the V segment lost 1 base, leaving 4 bases of the junction unmatched. Germline CDR1 is LGHDT and CDR2 is YNNKEL (reference sequence). The CDR3 contains 17 residues. The CDR3 sequence: CASSQGLAGDGTGELFF. CDR3 bases: TGTGCCAGCAGCCAAGGACTAGCGGGGGATGGCACCGGGGAGCTGTTTTTT.

The chain employs TRBV6-5 and TRBJ1-2; D perhaps matches TRBD1 (5 bases). The CDR3 covers 16 residues. V was clipped by 2 bases and J by 6 bases, with 19 bases between them. Per the germline V gene, CDR1 is MNHEY and CDR2 is SVGAGI. This CDR3 is CASSYNPQGWANGYTF. The CDR3 DNA reads as TGTGCCAGCAGTTACAACCCCCAGGGTTGGGCAAATGGCTACACCTTC.

The V call is TRBV6-6, the J call TRBJ2-4; D uncertain. The CDR3 totals 15 residues. Germline-derived CDR1 and CDR2 are MNHNY and SVGAGI (reference sequence). Between the trimmed V and J ends, which lost 2 bases and 0 bases, there was a span of 8 bases. CDR3 DNA sequence: TGTGCCAGCAGTTACGCCGACATAGCCAAAAACATTCAGTACTTC. Translating it yields CASSYADIAKNIQYF.

The gene calls are TRBV2 and TRBJ2-7; a possible D gene is TRBD1 (6 bases). This CDR3 is 14 amino acids long. The V end lost 7 bases, the J end lost 1 base, and 14 bases lay between the germline ends. Germline V gene lookup returns CDR1 SNHLY and CDR2 FYNNEI. CDR3 sequence reads: CASKVGHSSYEQYF. The CDR3 nucleotides read TGTGCCAGCAAAGTGGGACACTCTTCCTACGAGCAGTACTTC. The variable domain in full, with the rest retrieved from reference TRBV2 and TRBJ2-7, is EPEVTQTPSHQVTQMGQEVILRCVPISNHLYFYWYRQILGQKVEFLVSFYNNEISEKSEIFDDQFSVERPDGSNFTLKIRSTKLEDSAMYFCASKVGHSSYEQYFGPGTRLTVT.